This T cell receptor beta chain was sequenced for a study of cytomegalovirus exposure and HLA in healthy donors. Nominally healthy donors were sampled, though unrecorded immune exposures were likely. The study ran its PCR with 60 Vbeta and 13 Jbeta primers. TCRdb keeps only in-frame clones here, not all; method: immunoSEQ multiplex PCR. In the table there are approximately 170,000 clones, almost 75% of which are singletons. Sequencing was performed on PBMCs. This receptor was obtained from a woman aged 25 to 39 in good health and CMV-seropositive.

The CDR3 nucleotides are TGTGCCAGCAGCGCAGGGTCTGAAAAACTGTTTTTT. Residues: CASSAGSEKLFF. The chain has TRBV6-1 and TRBJ1-4; D is possibly TRBD1 (5 bases). The CDR3 totals 12 residues. CDR1 is MNHNS, CDR2 SASEGT, per germline. The ends were cut back, 6 bases at V and 7 bases at J, with 9 bases in the middle.